What follows are 10 T cell receptor beta chains derived from one specimen sequenced in a study of cytomegalovirus exposure and HLA in healthy donors. Use of 60 Vbeta and 13 Jbeta primers characterized the PCR. The data were produced by immunoSEQ multiplex PCR, yet TCRdb's version contains in-frame clones alone and is incomplete. Of some 65,000 clones in the sample, 55% to 65% are singletons; the top ten hold 2.8%. Sequencing input: PBMCs. These TCRs come from a young man in good health and CMV-seronegative.

Worth noting for this clone: At the DNA level, this CDR3 is encoded by other sequences in the same sample as well. This chain connects TRBV5-1 to TRBJ2-3; a possible D gene is TRBD1 (6 bases). Germline-derived CDR1 and CDR2 are SGHRS and YFSETQ. V lost 0 bases and J lost 3, with 8 bases in between. This CDR3 contains 14 residues. The CDR3 DNA reads TGCGCCAGCAGCTTGGGACAGGCGACAGATACGCAGTATTTT. As protein: CASSLGQATDTQYF.

This clone rates as medium-sized (0.01 to 0.1%). J is TRBJ1-2 and V is TRBV25-1; D not certain. The CDR3 has 14 residues. Germline loops: CDR1 MGHDK, CDR2 SYGVNS. Trimming left V 0 bases short and J 8 bases short, with 13 bases between. CDR3 nucleotide sequence: TGTGCCAGCAGTGAATATGAGGGCCTAGGAGGCTACACCTTC. Amino acid sequence: CASSEYEGLGGYTF.

This chain connects TRBV13 to TRBJ2-3; perhaps TRBD1 as D (7 bases). V shed 5 bases and J shed 1 base, with 10 bases lying between them. CDR3 length: 14 amino acids. CDR1 is PRHDT, CDR2 FYEKMQ, per germline (reference sequence). DNA for the CDR3: TGTGCCAGCAGCCGCAGGGGGGGCACAGATACGCAGTATTTT. This codes for CASSRRGGTDTQYF.

The CDR3 bases are TGTGCCAGCTCATCCGACAGGGGGCTCCTTAACGAGCAGTACTTC. Protein product: CASSSDRGLLNEQYF. The chain recombines TRBV18 with TRBJ2-7; 10 positions agree with TRBD1. This CDR3 region has 15 residues. CDR1 KGHSH and CDR2 LQKENI come from the germline V gene. V lost 5 bases and J lost 5; bases outside the gene matches: 9. Based on the CDR3 plus reference TRBV18 and TRBJ2-7, the full variable domain is NAGVMQNPRHLVRRRGQEARLRCSPMKGHSHVYWYRQLPEEGLKFMVYLQKENIIDESGMPKERFSAEFPKEGPSILRIQQVVRGDSAAYFCASSSDRGLLNEQYFGPGTRLTVT.

J is TRBJ2-7 and V is TRBV5-4; TRBD1 matches at 8 bases. Looked up from germline, CDR1 is SGHNT and CDR2 is YYREEE (reference sequence). Losses at the gene ends were 6 bases for V and 7 bases for J; bases not matched to a gene: 21. The CDR3 is 17 residues long. CDR3 amino acids: CASNKDAGGSVGREQYF. The CDR3 DNA reads TGTGCCAGCAATAAGGATGCAGGGGGCTCTGTAGGTCGGGAGCAGTACTTC.

The chain joins TRBV13 to TRBJ2-7, with D maybe TRBD1 (6 bases). The germline V gene has CDR1 PRHDT and CDR2 FYEKMQ (reference sequence). V was pared by 0 bases and J by 5 bases, with 11 bases between. This CDR3 region has 14 residues. The chain's CDR3 is CASSLGQGYHEQYF. CDR3 DNA: TGTGCCAGCAGCTTAGGTCAGGGGTACCACGAGCAGTACTTC.

V usage is TRBV2 and J usage is TRBJ1-2; D is unclear. V dropped 2 bases and J dropped 2 bases, with 9 bases sitting between them. CDR1 SNHLY and CDR2 FYNNEI come from the germline V gene. This CDR3 is built from 14 residues. The DNA for the CDR3 is TGTGCCAGCAGTGAACTGGGGAGGAACTATGGCTACACCTTC. Its translation is CASSELGRNYGYTF.

This clone was seen a handful of times. The chain links TRBV5-6 to TRBJ2-7; TRBD1 agrees at 7 bases. Losses at the gene ends were 3 bases for V and 3 bases for J; bases not matched to a gene: 3. CDR3 length equals 13 residues. The germline V gene encodes CDR1 SGHDT and CDR2 YYEEEE. CDR3 sequence (DNA): TGTGCCAGCAGCTGGGGACAGAACTACGAGCAGTACTTC. Its translation is CASSWGQNYEQYF.

The V and J genes are TRBV11-2 and TRBJ2-3; 9 positions match TRBD2. Germline V gene lookup returns CDR1 SGHAT and CDR2 FQNNGV. CDR3 size: 17 residues. With 2 bases clipped from V and 3 bases from J, the junction kept 9 bases outside the gene matches. CDR3 amino acids: CASSLRPSGVRTDTQYF. The CDR3 nucleotides read TGTGCCAGCAGCTTAAGGCCTAGCGGGGTTCGTACAGATACGCAGTATTTT.

This clone was recorded only once. The chain couples TRBV11-2 to TRBJ1-1; tentatively, D is TRBD1 (5 bases). The germline gives CDR1 SGHAT, CDR2 FQNNGV. V lost 5 bases and J 2 bases, leaving 12 bases between the germline ends. The CDR3 spans 14 residues. The CDR3 sequence is CASSHGAVNTEAFF. DNA of the CDR3: TGTGCCAGCAGCCATGGGGCTGTTAACACTGAAGCTTTCTTT.